The following is a T cell receptor beta chain sequence with its context. Assay: immunoSEQ multiplex PCR; the TCRdb copy retains only in-frame clones and omits some. This table holds over 400,000 clones, around 90% found once. This specimen belongs to a study of blood T cell repertoires in COVID-19. V lost 2 bases and J 4 bases, leaving 8 bases between the germline ends. This CDR3 region has 12 residues. Germline CDR1 GTSNPN, CDR2 SVGIG (reference sequence). This sequence was found in a woman aged 45-65 years with COVID-19, enrolled during active disease. Sequencing input: peripheral blood. The chain uses TRBV30 and TRBJ1-2, with TRBD1 as a possible D gene (5 bases). The CDR3 sequence is CAWSSGFYGYTF. The CDR3 nucleotides read TGTGCCTGGAGTTCAGGGTTCTATGGCTACACCTTC.